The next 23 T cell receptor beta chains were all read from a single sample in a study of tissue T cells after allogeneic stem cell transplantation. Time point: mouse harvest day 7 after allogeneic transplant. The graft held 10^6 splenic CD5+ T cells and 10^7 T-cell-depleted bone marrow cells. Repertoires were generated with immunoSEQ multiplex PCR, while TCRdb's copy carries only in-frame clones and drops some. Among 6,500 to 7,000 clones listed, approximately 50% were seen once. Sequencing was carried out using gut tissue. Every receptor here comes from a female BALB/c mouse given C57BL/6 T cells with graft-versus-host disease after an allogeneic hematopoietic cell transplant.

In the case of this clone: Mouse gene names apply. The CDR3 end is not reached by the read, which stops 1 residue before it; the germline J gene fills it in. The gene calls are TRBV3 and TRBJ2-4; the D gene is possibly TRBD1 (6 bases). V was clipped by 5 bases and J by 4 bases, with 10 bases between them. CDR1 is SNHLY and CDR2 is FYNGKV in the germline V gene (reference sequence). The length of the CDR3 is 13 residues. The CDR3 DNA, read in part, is TGTGCCAGCAGCCTCCGACAGGAAAACACCTTGTAC. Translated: CASSLRQENTLY. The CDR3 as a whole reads CASSLRQENTLYF.

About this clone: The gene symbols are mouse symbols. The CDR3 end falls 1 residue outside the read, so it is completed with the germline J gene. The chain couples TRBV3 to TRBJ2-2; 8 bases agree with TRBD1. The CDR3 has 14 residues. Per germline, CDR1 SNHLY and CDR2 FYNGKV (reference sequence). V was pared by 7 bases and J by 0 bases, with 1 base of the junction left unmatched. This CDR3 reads CASKTGANTGQLYF. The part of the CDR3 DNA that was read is TGTGCCAGCAAGACAGGGGCAAACACCGGGCAGCTCTAC.

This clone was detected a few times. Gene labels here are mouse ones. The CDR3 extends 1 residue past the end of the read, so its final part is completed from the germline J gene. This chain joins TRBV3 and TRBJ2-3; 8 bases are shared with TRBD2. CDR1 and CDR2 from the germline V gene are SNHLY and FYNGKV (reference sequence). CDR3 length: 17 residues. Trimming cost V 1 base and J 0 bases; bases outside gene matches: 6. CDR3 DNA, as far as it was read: TGTGCCAGCAGCTTAGTGTGGGGGGGGTCTAGTGCAGAAACGCTGTAT. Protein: CASSLVWGGSSAETLY. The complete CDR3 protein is CASSLVWGGSSAETLYF.

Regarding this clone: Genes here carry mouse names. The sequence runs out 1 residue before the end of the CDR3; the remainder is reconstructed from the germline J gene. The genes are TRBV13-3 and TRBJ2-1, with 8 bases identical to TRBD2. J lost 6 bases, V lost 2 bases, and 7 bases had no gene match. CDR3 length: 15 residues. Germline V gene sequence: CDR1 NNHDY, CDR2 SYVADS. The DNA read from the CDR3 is TGTGCCAGCAGTGACCTCTCTGGGGGGACTGCTGAGCAGTTC. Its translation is CASSDLSGGTAEQF. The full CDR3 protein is CASSDLSGGTAEQFF.

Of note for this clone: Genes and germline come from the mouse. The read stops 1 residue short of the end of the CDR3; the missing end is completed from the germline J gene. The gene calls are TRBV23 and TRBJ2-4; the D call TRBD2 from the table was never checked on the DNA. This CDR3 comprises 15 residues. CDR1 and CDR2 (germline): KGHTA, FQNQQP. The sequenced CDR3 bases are TGCTCCAGCAGTCAATGGACTGGGGGTCAAAACACCTTGTAC. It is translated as CSSSQWTGGQNTLY. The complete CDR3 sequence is CSSSQWTGGQNTLYF.

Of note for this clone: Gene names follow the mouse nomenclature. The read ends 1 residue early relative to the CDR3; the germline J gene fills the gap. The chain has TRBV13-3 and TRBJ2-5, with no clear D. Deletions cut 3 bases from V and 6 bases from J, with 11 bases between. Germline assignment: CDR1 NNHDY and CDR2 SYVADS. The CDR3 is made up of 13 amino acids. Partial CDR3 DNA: TGTGCCAGCAGTGGGACCCGGAGGGACACCCAGTAC. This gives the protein CASSGTRRDTQY. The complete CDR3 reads CASSGTRRDTQYF.

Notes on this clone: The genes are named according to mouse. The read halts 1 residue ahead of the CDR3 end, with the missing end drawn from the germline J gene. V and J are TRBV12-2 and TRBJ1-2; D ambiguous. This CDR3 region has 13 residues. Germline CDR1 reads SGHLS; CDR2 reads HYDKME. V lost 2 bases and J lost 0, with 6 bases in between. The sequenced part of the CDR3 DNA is TGTGCCAGCTCTCGGGAAGCAAACTCCGACTACACC. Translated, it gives CASSREANSDYT. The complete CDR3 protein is CASSREANSDYTF.

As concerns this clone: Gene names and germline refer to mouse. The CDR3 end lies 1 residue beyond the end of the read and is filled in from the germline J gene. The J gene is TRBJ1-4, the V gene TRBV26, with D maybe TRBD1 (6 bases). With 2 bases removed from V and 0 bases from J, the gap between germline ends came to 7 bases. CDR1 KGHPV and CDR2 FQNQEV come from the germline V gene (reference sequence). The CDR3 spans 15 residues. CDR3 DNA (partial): TGTGCCAGCAGTCTGAGGGGGTTTTCCAACGAAAGATTATTT. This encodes CASSLRGFSNERLF. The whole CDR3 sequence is CASSLRGFSNERLFF.

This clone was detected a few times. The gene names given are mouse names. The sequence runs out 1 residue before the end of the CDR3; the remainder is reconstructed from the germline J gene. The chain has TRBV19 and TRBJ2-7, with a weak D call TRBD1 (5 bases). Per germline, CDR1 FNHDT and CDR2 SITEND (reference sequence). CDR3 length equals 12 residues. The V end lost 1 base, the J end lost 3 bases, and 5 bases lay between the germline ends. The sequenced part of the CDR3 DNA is TGTGCCAGCAGTATAAGGGGCTATGAACAGTAC. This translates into CASSIRGYEQY. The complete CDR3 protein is CASSIRGYEQYF.

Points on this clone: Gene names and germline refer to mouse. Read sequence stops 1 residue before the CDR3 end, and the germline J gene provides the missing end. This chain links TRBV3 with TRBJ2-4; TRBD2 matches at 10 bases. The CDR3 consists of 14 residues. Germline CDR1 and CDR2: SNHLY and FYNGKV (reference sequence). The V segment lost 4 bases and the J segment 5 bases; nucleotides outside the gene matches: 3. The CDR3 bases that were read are TGTGCCAGCAGCTCGGACTGGGGGAGAAACACCTTGTAC. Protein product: CASSSDWGRNTLY. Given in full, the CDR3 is CASSSDWGRNTLYF.

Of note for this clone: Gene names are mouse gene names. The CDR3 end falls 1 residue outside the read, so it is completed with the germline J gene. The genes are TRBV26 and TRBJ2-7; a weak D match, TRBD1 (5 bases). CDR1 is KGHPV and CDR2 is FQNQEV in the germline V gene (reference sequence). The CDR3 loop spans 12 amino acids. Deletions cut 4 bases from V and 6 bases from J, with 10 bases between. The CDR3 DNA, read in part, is TGTGCCAGCAGTCAGGGAGGGGTTGAACAGTAC. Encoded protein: CASSQGGVEQY. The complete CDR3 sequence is CASSQGGVEQYF.

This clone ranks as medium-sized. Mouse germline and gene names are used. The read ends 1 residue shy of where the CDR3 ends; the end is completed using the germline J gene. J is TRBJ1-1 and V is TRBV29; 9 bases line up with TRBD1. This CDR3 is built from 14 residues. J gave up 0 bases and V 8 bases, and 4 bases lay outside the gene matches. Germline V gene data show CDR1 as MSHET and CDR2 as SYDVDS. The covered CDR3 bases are TGTGCTAGCGAACAGGGGGCGCAGAACACAGAAGTCTTC. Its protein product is CASEQGAQNTEVF. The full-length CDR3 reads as CASEQGAQNTEVFF.

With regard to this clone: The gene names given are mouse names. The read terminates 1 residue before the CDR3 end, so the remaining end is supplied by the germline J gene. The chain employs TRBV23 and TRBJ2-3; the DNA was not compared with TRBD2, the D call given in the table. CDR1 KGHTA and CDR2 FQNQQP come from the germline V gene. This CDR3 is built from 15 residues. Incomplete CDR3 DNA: TGCTCCAGCAGTCCGACTGGGGGGGTTGCAGAAACGCTGTAT. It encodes CSSSPTGGVAETLY. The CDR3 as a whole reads CSSSPTGGVAETLYF.

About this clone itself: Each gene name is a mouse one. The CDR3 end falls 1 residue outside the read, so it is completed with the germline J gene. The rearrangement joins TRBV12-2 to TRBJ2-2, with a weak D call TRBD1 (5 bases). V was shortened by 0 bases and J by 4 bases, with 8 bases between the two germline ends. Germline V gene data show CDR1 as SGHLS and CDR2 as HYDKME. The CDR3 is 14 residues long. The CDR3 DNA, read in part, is TGTGCCAGCTCTCTCCAGGGAGGCACCGGGCAGCTCTAC. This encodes CASSLQGGTGQLY. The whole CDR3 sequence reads CASSLQGGTGQLYF.

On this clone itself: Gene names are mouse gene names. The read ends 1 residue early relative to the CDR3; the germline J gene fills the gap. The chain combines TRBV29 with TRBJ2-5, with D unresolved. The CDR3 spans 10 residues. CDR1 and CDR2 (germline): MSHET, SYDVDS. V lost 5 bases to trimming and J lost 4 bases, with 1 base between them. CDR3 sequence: CASSKDTQYF. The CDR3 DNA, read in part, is TGTGCTAGCAGTAAAGACACCCAGTAC.

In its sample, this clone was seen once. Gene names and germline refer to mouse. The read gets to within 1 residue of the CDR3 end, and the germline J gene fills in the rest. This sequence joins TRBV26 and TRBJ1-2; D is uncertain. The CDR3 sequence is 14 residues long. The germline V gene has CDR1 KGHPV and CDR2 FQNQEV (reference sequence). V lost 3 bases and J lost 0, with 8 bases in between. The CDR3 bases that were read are TGTGCCAGCAGTCTAGGATTTGCAAACTCCGACTACACC. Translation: CASSLGFANSDYT. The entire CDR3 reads CASSLGFANSDYTF.

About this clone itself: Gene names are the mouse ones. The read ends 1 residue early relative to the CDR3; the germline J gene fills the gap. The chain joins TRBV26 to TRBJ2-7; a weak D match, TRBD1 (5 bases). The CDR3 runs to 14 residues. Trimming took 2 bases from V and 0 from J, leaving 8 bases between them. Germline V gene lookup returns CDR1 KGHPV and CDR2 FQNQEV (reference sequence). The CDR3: CASSLDRTSYEQYF. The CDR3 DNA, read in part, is TGTGCCAGCAGTCTGGACAGAACCTCCTATGAACAGTAC.

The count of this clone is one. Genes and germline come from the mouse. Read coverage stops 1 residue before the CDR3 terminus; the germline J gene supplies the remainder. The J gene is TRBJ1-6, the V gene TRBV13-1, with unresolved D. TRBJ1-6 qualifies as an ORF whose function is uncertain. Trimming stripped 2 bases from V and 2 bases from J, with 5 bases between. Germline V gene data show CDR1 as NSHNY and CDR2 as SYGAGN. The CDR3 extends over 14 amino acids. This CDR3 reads CASSEQTYNSPLYF. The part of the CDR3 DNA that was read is TGTGCCAGCAGTGAACAGACCTATAATTCGCCCCTCTAC.

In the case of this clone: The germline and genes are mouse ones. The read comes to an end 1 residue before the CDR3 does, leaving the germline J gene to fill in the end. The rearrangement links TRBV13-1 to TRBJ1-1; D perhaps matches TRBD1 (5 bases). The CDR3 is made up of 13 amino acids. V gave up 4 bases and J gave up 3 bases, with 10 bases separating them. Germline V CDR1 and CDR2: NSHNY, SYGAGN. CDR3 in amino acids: CASSPGGYTEVFF. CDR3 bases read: TGTGCCAGCAGTCCCGGGGGGTACACAGAAGTCTTC.

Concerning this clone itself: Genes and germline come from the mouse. The CDR3 DNA, read in part, is TGCTCCAGCAGTCACCCCGGGACAGTAGAAGTCTTC. This gives the protein CSSSHPGTVEVF. The complete CDR3 reads CSSSHPGTVEVFF. The chain joins TRBV23 to TRBJ1-1; the DNA was not compared with TRBD1, the D call given in the table. The CDR3 extends 1 residue past the end of the read, so its final part is completed from the germline J gene. This CDR3 is 13 amino acids long. Germline CDR1 is KGHTA and CDR2 is FQNQQP. Full variable domain (rest looked up from reference TRBV23 and TRBJ1-1): DAAVTQKPRYLIKMKGQEAEMKCIPEKGHTAVFWYQQKQSKELKFLIYFQNQQPLDQIDMVKERFSAVCPSSSLCSLGIRTCEAEDSALYLCSSSHPGTVEVFFGKGTRLTVV.

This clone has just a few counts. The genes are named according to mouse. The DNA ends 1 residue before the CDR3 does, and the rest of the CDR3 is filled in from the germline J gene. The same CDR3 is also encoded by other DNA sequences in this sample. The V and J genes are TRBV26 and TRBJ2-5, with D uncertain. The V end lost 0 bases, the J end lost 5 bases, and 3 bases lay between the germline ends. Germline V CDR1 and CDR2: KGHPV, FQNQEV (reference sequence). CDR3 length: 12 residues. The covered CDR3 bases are TGTGCCAGCAGTCTGTCGAGAGACACCCAGTAC. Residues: CASSLSRDTQY. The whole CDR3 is CASSLSRDTQYF.

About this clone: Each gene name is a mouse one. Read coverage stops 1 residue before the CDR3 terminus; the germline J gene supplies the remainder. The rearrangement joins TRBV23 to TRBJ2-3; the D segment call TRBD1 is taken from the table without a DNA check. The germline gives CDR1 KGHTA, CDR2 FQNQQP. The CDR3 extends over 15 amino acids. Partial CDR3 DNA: TGCTCCAGCAGTCAATCGAGGGGGCCTGCAGAAACGCTGTAT. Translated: CSSSQSRGPAETLY. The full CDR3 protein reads CSSSQSRGPAETLYF.

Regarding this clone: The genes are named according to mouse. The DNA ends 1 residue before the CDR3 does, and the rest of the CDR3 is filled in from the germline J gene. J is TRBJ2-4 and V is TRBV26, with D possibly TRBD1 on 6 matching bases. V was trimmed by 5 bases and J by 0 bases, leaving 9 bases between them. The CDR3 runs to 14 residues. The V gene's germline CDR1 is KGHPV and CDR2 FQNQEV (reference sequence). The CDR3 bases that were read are TGTGCCAGCAGTTACAGGGAGAGTCAAAACACCTTGTAC. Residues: CASSYRESQNTLY. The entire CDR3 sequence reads CASSYRESQNTLYF. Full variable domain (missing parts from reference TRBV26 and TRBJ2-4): NSKVIQTPRYLVKGQGQKAKMRCIPEKGHPVVFWYQQNKNNEFKFLINFQNQEVLQQIDMTEKRFSAECPSNSPCSLEIQSSEAGDSALYLCASSYRESQNTLYFGAGTRLSVL.